The clone carrying this T cell receptor (beta chain) showed up just once. Measured with immunoSEQ multiplex PCR; TCRdb has only the in-frame clones, and not every one. This sample has a few hundred thousand clones, with around 84% found just once. V lost 2 bases, J lost 4 bases, and 5 bases lay in between. This CDR3 is 12 amino acids long. The data stem from a study of blood T cell repertoires in COVID-19. The wider study: Collection of acute and convalescent COVID-19 samples took place in the United States, Italy and Spain. The analysed material was cDNA or gDNA that came from T cells, B-cell-depleted T cells, or PBMCs.

Participants were aged 18 to 89 years, lived in around 25 US areas, and enrolled virtually. Categorization into cohorts depended on clinical history that participants reported. Sequenced input: PBMCs or T cells enriched from blood (not recorded which). The rearrangement links TRBV12-3 or TRBV12-4 to TRBJ2-5; no firm D call. The source is a man aged 25-45 years with acute COVID-19. For the CDR3, the DNA is TGTGCCAGCAGTTTATCCGGAGAGACCCAGTACTTC. Protein product: CASSLSGETQYF.